This T cell receptor (beta chain) was recorded in a study of T cell responses to AZD1222 COVID-19 vaccine. Whole-study results and caveats: Spike regions recognized by vaccine-associated CD4 TCRs spanned the protein, led by 160-218 and 743-854. Females made up more of the donors, who were largely white British, and clonal diversity may have come out too low.

V shed 2 bases and J 11 bases; nucleotides not matched to a gene: 13. Per the germline V gene, CDR1 is SNHLY and CDR2 is FYNNEI. The CDR3 loop spans 17 amino acids. As for this clone: The antigen is undetermined.

Only in-frame clones appear in the TCRdb table, and some are missing; sequencing was by immunoSEQ multiplex PCR. Of roughly 130,000 clones in the sample, about 91% were seen once. The TCR comes from an adult in good health. The V and J genes are TRBV2 and TRBJ2-1; TRBD2 agrees at 12 bases. This specimen consisted of peripheral blood, obtained on day 0 of AZD1222 vaccination. The CDR3 loop is CASSELAGGTLGGKQFF. The CDR3 coding sequence is TGTGCCAGCAGTGAACTAGCGGGAGGGACATTAGGTGGGAAGCAGTTCTTC.